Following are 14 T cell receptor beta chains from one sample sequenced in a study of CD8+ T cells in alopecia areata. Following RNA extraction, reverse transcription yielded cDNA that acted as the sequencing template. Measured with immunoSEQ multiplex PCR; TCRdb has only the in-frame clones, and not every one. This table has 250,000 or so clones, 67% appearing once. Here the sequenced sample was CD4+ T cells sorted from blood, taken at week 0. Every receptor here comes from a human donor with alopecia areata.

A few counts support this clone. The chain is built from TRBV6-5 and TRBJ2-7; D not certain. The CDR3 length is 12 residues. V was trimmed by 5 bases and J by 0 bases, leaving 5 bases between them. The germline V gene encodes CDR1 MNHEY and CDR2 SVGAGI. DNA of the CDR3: TGTGCCAGCAGTGACAACTCCTACGAGCAGTACTTC. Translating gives CASSDNSYEQYF.

The CDR3: CAWSRRARNTEAFF. CDR3 nucleotide sequence: TGTGCCTGGAGCCGCAGGGCAAGGAACACTGAAGCTTTCTTT. The genes are TRBV30 and TRBJ1-1; possibly TRBD1 for D (5 bases). V gave up 3 bases and J gave up 1 base, with 12 bases separating them. CDR1 and CDR2 (germline): GTSNPN, SVGIG (reference sequence). The CDR3 covers 14 residues.

In nucleotides, the CDR3 is TGCAGCGTTGGCCAGGGGGCTAGTATTGAGACCCAGTACTTC. Its translation: CSVGQGASIETQYF. The chain carries TRBV29-1 and TRBJ2-5, with 8 bases aligning to TRBD1. Germline V gene sequence: CDR1 SQVTM, CDR2 ANQGSEA. With 4 bases clipped from V and 5 bases from J, the junction kept 9 bases outside the gene matches. The CDR3 length is 14 residues.

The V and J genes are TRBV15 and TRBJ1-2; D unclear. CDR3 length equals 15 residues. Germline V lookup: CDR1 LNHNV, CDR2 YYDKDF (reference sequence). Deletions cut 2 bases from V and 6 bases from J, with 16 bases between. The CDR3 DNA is TGTGCCACCAGCAGACCATCTGAGGGAGTAAATGGCTACACCTTC. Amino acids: CATSRPSEGVNGYTF.

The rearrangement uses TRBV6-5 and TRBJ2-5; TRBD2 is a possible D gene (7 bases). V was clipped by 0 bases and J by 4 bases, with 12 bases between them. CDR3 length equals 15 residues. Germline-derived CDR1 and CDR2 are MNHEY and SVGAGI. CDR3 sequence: CASSYSGGVRETQYF. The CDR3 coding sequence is TGTGCCAGCAGTTACTCAGGGGGGGTGAGAGAGACCCAGTACTTC.

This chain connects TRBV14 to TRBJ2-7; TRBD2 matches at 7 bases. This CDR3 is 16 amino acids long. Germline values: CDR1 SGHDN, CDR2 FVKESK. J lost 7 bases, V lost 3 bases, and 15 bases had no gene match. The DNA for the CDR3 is TGTGCCAGCAGCCACCCGGGCCAGCGGGGTTTCGAGGAGCAGTACTTC. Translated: CASSHPGQRGFEEQYF. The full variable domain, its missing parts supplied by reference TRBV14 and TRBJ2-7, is EAGVTQFPSHSVIEKGQTVTLRCDPISGHDNLYWYRRVMGKEIKFLLHFVKESKQDESGMPNNRFLAERTGGTYSTLKVQPAELEDSGVYFCASSHPGQRGFEEQYFGPGTRLTVT.

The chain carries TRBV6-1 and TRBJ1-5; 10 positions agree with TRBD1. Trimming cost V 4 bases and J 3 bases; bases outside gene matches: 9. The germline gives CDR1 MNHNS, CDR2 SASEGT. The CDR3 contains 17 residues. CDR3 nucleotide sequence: TGTGCCAGCAGTGCGGGACAGGGGACAACCAACAATCAGCCCCAGCATTTT. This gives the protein CASSAGQGTTNNQPQHF.

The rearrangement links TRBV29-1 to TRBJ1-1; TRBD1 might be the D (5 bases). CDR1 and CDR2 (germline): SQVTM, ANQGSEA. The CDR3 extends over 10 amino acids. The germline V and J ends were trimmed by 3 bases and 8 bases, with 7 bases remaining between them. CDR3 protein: CSVDNREAFF. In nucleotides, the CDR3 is TGCAGCGTTGACAACAGGGAAGCTTTCTTT.

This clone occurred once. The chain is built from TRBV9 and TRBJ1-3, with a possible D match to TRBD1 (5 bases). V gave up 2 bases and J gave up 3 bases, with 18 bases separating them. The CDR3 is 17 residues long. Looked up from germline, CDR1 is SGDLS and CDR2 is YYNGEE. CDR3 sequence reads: CASSVLDSSAGGNTIYF. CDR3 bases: TGTGCCAGCAGCGTTCTAGACAGTTCGGCAGGTGGAAACACCATATATTTT.

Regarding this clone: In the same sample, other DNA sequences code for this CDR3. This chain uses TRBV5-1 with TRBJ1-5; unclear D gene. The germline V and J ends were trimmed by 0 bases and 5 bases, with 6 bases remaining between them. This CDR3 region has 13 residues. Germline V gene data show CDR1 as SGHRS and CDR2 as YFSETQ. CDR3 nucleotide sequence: TGCGCCAGCAGCTTGGGGCCGGATCAGCCCCAGCATTTT. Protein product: CASSLGPDQPQHF.

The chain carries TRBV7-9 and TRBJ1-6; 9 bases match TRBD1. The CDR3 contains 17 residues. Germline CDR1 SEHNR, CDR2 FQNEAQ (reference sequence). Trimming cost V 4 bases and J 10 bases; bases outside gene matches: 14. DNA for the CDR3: TGTGCCAGCAGCTCCCCTCACAGGGGGCGATTAGGATCACCCCTCCACTTT. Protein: CASSSPHRGRLGSPLHF.

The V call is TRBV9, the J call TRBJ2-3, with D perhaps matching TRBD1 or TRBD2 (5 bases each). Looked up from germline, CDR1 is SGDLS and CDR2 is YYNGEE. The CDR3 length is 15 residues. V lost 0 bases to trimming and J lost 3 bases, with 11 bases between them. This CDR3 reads CASSVEDGGTDTQYF. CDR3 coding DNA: TGTGCCAGCAGCGTAGAAGATGGGGGAACAGATACGCAGTATTTT.

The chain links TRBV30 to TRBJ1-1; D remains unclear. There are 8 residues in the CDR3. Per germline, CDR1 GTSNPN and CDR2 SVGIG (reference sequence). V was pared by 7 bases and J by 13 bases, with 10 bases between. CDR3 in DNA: TGTGCCTACAAACCTGGTTTCTTT. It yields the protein CAYKPGFF.

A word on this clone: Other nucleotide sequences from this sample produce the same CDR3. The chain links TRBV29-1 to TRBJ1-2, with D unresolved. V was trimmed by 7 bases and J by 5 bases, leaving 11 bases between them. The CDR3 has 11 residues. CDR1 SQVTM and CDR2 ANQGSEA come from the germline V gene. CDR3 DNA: TGCAGCGCTGGGGTCGGATATGGCTACACCTTC. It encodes CSAGVGYGYTF.